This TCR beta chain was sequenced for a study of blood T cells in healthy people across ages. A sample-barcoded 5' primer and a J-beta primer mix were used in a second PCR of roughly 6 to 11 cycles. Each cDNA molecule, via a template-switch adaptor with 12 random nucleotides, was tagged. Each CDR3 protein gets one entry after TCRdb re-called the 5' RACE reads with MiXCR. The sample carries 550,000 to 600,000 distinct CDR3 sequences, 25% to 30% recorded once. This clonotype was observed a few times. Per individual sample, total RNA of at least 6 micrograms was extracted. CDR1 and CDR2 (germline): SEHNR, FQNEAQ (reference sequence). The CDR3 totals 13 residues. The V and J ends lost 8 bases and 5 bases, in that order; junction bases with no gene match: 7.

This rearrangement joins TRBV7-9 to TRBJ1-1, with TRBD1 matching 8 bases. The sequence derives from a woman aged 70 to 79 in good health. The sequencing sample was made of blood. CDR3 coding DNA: TGTGCCAGCCGTAAGACAGGGGAGACTGAAGCTTTCTTT. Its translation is CASRKTGETEAFF.